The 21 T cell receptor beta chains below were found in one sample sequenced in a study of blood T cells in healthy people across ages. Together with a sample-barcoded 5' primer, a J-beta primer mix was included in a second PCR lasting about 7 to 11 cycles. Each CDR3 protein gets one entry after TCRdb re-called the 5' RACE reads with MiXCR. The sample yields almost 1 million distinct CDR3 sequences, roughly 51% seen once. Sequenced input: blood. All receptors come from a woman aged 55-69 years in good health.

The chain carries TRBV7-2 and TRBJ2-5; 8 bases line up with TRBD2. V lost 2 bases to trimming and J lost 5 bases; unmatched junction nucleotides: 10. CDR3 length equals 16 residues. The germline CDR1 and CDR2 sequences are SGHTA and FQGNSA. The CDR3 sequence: CASSLRRASGRETQYF. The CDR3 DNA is TGTGCCAGCAGCTTACGTCGGGCTAGCGGGCGGGAGACCCAGTACTTC.

CDR3 DNA sequence: TGTGCCAGCAGTGCCTTGGGGGGAGGGGTCTACGAGCAGTACTTC. It is translated as CASSALGGGVYEQYF. The chain has TRBV27 and TRBJ2-7, with 7 bases aligning to TRBD2. With 5 bases clipped from V and 3 bases from J, the junction kept 10 bases outside the gene matches. Germline V gene lookup returns CDR1 MNHEY and CDR2 SMNVEV (reference sequence). The length of the CDR3 is 15 residues.

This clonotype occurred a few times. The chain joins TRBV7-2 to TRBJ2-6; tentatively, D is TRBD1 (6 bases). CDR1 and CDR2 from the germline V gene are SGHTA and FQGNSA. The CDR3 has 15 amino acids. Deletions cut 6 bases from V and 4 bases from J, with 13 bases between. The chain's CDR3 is CASRYRDIGANVLTF. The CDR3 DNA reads TGTGCCAGCAGATACAGGGATATAGGGGCCAACGTCCTGACTTTC.

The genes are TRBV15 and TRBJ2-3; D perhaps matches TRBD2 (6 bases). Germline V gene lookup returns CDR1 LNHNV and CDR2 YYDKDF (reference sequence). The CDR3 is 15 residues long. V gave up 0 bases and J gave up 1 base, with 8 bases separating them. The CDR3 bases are TGTGCCACCAGCAGAGACGGGAGAGGCACAGATACGCAGTATTTT. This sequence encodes CATSRDGRGTDTQYF.

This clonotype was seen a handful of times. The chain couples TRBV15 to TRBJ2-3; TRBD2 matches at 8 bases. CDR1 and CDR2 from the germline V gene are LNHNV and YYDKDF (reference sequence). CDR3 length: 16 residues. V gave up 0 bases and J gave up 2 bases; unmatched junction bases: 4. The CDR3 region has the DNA TGTGCCACCAGCAGAGATTATAGCGGGGACACAGATACGCAGTATTTT. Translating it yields CATSRDYSGDTDTQYF. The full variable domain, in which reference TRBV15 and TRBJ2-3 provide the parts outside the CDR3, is DAMVIQNPRYQVTQFGKPVTLSCSQTLNHNVMYWYQQKSSQAPKLLFHYYDKDFNNEADTPDNFQSRRPNTSFCFLDIRSPGLGDTAMYLCATSRDYSGDTDTQYFGPGTRLTVL.

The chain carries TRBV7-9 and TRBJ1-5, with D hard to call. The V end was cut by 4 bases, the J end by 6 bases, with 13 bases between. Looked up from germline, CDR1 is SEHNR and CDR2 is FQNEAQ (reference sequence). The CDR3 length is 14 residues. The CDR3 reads CASSSDTRGQPQHF. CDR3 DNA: TGTGCCAGCAGCTCAGACACCCGCGGTCAGCCCCAGCATTTT. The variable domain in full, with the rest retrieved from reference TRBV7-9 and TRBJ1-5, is DTGVSQNPRHKITKRGQNVTFRCDPISEHNRLYWYRQTLGQGPEFLTYFQNEAQLEKSRLLSDRFSAERPKGSFSTLEIQRTEQGDSAMYLCASSSDTRGQPQHFGDGTRLSIL.

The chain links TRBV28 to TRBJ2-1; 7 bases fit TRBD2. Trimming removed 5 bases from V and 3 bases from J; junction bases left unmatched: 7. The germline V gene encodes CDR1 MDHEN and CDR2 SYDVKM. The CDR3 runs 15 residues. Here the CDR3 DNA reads TGTGCCAGCAGTCCTCGGGACTACTTCTACAATGAGCAGTTCTTC. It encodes CASSPRDYFYNEQFF.

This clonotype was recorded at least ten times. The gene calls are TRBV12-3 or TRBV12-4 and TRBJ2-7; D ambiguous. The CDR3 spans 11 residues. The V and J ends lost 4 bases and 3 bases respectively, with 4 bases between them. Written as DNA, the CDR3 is TGTGCCAGCAGTTCCGACTACGAGCAGTACTTC. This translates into CASSSDYEQYF.

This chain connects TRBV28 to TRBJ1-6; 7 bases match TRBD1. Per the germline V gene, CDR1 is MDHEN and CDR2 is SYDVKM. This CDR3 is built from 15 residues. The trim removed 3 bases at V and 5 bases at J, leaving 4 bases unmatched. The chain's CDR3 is CASSLITGDNSPLHF. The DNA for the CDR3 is TGTGCCAGCAGTTTGATTACAGGGGATAATTCACCCCTCCACTTT.

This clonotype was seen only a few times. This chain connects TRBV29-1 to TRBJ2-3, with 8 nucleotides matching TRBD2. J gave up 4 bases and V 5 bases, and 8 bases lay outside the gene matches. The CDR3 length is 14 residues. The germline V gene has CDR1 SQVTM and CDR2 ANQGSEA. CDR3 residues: CSVFVSGRADTQYF. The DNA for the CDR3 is TGCAGCGTTTTCGTAAGCGGGAGAGCAGATACGCAGTATTTT.

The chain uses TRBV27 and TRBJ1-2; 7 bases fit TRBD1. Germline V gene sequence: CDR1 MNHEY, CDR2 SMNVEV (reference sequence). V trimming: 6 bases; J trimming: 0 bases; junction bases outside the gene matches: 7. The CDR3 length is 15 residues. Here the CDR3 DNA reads TGTGCCAGCAGACCACTACAGGGGCCTAACTATGGCTACACCTTC. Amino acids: CASRPLQGPNYGYTF.

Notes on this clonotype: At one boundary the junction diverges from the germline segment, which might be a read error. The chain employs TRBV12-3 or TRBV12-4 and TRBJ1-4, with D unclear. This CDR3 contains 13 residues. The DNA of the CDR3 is TGTACCAGCACCAATACTTCCTTCAGGTGCCTGTTTTTT. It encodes CTSTNTSFRCLFF.

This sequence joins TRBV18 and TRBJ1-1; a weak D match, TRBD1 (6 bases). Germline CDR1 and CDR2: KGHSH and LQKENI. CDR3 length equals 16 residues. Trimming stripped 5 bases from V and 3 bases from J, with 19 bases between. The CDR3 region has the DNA TGTGCCAGCTCAGCGCAACAGGGCCTGGGGGACACTGAAGCTTTCTTT. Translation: CASSAQQGLGDTEAFF. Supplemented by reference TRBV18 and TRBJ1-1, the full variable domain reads NAGVMQNPRHLVRRRGQEARLRCSPMKGHSHVYWYRQLPEEGLKFMVYLQKENIIDESGMPKERFSAEFPKEGPSILRIQQVVRGDSAAYFCASSAQQGLGDTEAFFGQGTRLTVV.

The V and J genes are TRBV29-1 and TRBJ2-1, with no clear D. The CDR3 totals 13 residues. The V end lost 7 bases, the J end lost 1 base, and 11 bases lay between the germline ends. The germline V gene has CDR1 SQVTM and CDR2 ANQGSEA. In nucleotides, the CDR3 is TGCAGCGCTTGTAGTGGATCCTACAATGAGCAGTTCTTC. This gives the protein CSACSGSYNEQFF.

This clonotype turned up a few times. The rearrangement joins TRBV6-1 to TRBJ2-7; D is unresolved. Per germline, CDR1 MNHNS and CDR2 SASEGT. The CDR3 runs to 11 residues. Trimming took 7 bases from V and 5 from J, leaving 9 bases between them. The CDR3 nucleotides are TGTGCCAGCAAAGAATTCCACGAGCAGTACTTC. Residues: CASKEFHEQYF.

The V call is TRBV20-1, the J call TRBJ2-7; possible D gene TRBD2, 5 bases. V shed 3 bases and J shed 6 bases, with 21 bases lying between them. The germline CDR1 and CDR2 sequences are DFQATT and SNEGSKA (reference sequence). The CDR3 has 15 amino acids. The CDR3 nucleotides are TGCAGTGCTAGCCCCACTAGGAAAACATTACGCGAGCAGTACTTC. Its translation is CSASPTRKTLREQYF.

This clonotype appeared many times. CDR3 DNA: TGTGCCATCAGTGACAGTAACTATGGCTACACCTTC. Translation gives CAISDSNYGYTF. This chain connects TRBV10-3 to TRBJ1-2; D not resolved. Trimming removed 3 bases from V and 1 base from J, with 3 bases in between. This CDR3 has 12 residues. Germline CDR1 ENHRY, CDR2 SYGVKD.

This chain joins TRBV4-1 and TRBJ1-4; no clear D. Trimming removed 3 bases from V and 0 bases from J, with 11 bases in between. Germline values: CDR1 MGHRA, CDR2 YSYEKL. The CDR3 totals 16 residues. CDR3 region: CASSQLECATNEKLFF. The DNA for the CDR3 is TGCGCCAGCAGCCAGCTAGAATGTGCAACTAATGAAAAACTGTTTTTT.

This CDR3 reads CASSGGQLRAAQYF. The DNA of the CDR3 is TGTGCCAGCAGTGGGGGACAGCTCCGAGCGGCCCAGTACTTC. The J gene is TRBJ2-5, the V gene TRBV28; 7 nucleotides line up with TRBD1. Germline-derived CDR1 and CDR2 are MDHEN and SYDVKM. V shed 5 bases and J 9 bases; nucleotides not matched to a gene: 12. The CDR3 length is 14 residues.

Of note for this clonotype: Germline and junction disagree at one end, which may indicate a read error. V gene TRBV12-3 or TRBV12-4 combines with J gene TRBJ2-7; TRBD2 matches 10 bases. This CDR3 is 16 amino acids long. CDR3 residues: CVSSPSTSGLTYEQYF. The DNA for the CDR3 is TGTGTCAGCAGTCCATCGACTAGCGGGCTTACCTACGAGCAGTACTTC.

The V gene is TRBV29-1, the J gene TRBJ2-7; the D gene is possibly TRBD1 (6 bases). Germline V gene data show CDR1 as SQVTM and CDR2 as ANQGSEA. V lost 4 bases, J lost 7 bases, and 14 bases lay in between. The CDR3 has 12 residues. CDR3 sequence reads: CSVATGLNEQYF. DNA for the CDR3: TGCAGCGTTGCTACAGGGTTGAATGAGCAGTACTTC.